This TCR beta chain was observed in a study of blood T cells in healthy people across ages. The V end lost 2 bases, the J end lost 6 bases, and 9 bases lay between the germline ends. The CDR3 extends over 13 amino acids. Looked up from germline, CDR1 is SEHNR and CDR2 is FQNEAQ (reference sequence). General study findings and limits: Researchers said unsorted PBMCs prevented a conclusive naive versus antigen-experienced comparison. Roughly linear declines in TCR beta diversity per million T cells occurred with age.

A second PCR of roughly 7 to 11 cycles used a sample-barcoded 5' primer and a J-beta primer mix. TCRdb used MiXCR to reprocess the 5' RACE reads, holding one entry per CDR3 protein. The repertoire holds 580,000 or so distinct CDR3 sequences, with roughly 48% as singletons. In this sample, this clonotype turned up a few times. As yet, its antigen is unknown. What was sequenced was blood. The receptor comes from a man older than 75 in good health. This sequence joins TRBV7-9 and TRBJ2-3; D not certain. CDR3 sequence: CASSLKVVDTQYF. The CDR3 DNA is TGTGCCAGCAGCTTAAAGGTCGTGGATACGCAGTATTTT.